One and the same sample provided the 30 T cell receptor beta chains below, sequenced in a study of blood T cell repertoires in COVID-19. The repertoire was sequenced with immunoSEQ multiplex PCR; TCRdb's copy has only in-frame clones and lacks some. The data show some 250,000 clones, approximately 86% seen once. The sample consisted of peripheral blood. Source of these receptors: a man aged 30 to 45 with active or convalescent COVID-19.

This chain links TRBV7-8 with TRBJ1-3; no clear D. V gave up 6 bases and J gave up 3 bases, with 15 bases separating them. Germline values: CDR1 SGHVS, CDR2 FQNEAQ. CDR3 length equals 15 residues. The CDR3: CASSIRDPGGNTIYF. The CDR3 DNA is TGTGCCAGCAGTATCCGGGATCCGGGTGGAAACACCATATATTTT.

The CDR3 here is CASTPTGDTYGYTF. The CDR3 DNA reads TGTGCCAGCACCCCGACAGGGGATACCTATGGCTACACCTTC. The rearrangement uses TRBV6-5 and TRBJ1-2; 8 positions agree with TRBD1. V trimming: 7 bases; J trimming: 4 bases; junction bases outside the gene matches: 8. Germline-derived CDR1 and CDR2 are MNHEY and SVGAGI. The CDR3 sequence is 14 residues long.

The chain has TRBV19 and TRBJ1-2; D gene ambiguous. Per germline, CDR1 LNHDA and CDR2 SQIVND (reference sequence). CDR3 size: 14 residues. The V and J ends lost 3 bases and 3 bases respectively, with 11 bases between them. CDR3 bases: TGTGCCAGTAGTATGGTCGGGGTCGACTATGGCTACACCTTC. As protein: CASSMVGVDYGYTF.

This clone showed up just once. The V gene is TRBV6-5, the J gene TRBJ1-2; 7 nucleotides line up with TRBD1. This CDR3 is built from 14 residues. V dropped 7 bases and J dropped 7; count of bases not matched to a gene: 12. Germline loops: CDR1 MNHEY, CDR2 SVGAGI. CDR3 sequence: CASTSPTGYPGYTF. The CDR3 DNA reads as TGTGCCAGCACCTCCCCGACAGGGTACCCTGGCTACACCTTC.

The chain's CDR3 is CASRVDRGGSEAFF. The DNA for the CDR3 is TGTGCCAGTAGAGTCGACAGGGGAGGGTCTGAAGCTTTCTTT. V and J are TRBV19 and TRBJ1-1; 8 positions agree with TRBD1. J gave up 6 bases and V 6 bases, and 9 bases lay outside the gene matches. The CDR3 totals 14 residues. The germline gives CDR1 LNHDA, CDR2 SQIVND (reference sequence).

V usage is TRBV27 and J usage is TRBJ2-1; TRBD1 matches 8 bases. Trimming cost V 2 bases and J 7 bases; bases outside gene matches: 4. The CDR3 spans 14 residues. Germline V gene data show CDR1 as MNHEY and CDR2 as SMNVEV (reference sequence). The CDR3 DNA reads TGTGCCAGCAGTTTAGGGCAGGGGGCGAATGAGCAGTTCTTC. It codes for CASSLGQGANEQFF.

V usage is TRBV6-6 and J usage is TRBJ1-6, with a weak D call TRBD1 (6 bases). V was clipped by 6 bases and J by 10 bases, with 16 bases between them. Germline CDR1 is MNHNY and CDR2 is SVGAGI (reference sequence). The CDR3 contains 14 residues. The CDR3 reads CASRQLDSFSPLHF. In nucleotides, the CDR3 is TGTGCCAGCAGACAACTGGACAGTTTCTCACCCCTCCACTTT.

This CDR3 is CASSFRRGVGTGELFF. CDR3 sequence (DNA): TGTGCCAGCAGCTTCAGACGGGGAGTCGGCACCGGGGAGCTGTTTTTT. This chain connects TRBV11-2 to TRBJ2-2, with D maybe TRBD2 (5 bases). The CDR3 has 16 residues. Germline V gene data show CDR1 as SGHAT and CDR2 as FQNNGV. V dropped 3 bases and J dropped 4 bases, with 15 bases sitting between them. Filled out from reference TRBV11-2 and TRBJ2-2, the complete variable domain reads EAGVAQSPRYKIIEKRQSVAFWCNPISGHATLYWYQQILGQGPKLLIQFQNNGVVDDSQLPKDRFSAERLKGVDSTLKIQPAKLEDSAVYLCASSFRRGVGTGELFFGEGSRLTVL.

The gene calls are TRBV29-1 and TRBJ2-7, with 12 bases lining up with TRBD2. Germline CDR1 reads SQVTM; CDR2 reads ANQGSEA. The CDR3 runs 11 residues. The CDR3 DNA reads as TGCAGCGTTTGGACTAGCGGGGAGTGTCTTGTC. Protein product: CSVWTSGECLV.

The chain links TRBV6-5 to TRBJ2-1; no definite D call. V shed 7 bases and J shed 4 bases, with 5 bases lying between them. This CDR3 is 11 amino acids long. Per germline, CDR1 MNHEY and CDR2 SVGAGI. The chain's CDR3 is CASTVYNEQFF. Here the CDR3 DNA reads TGTGCCAGCACGGTGTACAATGAGCAGTTCTTC.

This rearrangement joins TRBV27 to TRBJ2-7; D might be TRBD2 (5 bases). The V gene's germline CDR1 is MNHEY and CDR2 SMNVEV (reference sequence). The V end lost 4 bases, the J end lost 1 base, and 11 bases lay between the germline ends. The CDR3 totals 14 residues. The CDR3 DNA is TGTGCCAGCAGTTCGGGGTGGAGGTCCTACGAGCAGTACTTC. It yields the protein CASSSGWRSYEQYF.

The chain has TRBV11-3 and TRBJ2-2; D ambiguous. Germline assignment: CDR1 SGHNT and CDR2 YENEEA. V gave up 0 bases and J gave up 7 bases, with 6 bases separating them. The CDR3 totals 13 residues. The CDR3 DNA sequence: TGTGCCAGCAGCTTAGAAGGCGGCGGGGAGCTGTTTTTT. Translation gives CASSLEGGGELFF.

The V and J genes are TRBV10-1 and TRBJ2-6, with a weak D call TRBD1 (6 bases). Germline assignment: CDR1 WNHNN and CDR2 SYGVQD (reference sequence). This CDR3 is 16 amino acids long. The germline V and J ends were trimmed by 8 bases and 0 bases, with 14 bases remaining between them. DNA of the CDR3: TGCGCCAGCCCCCCAGGGACAAGCTCTGGGGCCAACGTCCTGACTTTC. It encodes CASPPGTSSGANVLTF.

CDR3 residues: CASSPRRTAALPGTNEKLFF. In DNA, the CDR3 is TGTGCCAGCTCACCACGTCGGACAGCGGCTTTACCGGGAACAAATGAAAAACTGTTTTTT. This chain joins TRBV18 and TRBJ1-4; D perhaps matches TRBD1 (6 bases). V lost 1 base and J lost 5, with 26 bases in between. The germline CDR1 and CDR2 sequences are KGHSH and LQKENI. The CDR3 is 20 amino acids.

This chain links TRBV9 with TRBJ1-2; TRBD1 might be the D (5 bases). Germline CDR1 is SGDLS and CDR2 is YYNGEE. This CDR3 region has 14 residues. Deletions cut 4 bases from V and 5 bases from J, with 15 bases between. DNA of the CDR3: TGTGCCAGCAGCCCAGCGGGGCTACAATATGGCTACACCTTC. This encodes CASSPAGLQYGYTF.

CDR3 bases: TGTGCCAGCAGCTTAGGGACAGGGAACGATCAGCCCCAGCATTTT. This codes for CASSLGTGNDQPQHF. The chain is built from TRBV7-9 and TRBJ1-5; 8 bases are a match to TRBD1. V lost 1 base, J lost 5 bases, and 4 bases stayed unmatched. Germline lookup yields CDR1 SEHNR and CDR2 FQNEAQ (reference sequence). The CDR3 runs 15 residues.

CDR3 DNA: TGTGCCAGCTCACTCGCAGGGACCTACGAGCAGTACTTC. It yields the protein CASSLAGTYEQYF. The chain has TRBV18 and TRBJ2-7, with D possibly TRBD1 on 5 matching bases. CDR1 and CDR2 (germline): KGHSH, LQKENI. The ends were cut back, 4 bases at V and 2 bases at J, with 9 bases in the middle. The CDR3 spans 13 residues. Looking up the rest from reference TRBV18 and TRBJ2-7 gives the full variable domain: NAGVMQNPRHLVRRRGQEARLRCSPMKGHSHVYWYRQLPEEGLKFMVYLQKENIIDESGMPKERFSAEFPKEGPSILRIQQVVRGDSAAYFCASSLAGTYEQYFGPGTRLTVT.

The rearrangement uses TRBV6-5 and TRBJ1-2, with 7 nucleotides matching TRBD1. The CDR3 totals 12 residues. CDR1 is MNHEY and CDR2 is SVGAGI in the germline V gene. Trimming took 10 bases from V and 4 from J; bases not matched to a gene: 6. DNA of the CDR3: TGTGCCAATGCGACAGGGTCCTATGGCTACACCTTC. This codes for CANATGSYGYTF.

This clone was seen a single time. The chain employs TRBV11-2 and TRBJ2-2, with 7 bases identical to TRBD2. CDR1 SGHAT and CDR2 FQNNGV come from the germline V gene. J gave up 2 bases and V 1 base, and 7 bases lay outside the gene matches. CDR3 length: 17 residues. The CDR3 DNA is TGTGCCAGCAGCTTAGTAGCTTGGGGGGGAAACACCGGGGAGCTGTTTTTT. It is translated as CASSLVAWGGNTGELFF.

CDR3 amino acids: CASRTGSGNTIYF. The CDR3 DNA is TGTGCCAGCCGAACAGGCTCCGGAAACACCATATATTTT. This sequence joins TRBV10-3 and TRBJ1-3; D is perhaps TRBD1 (5 bases). Germline V gene lookup returns CDR1 ENHRY and CDR2 SYGVKD. Trimming removed 10 bases at V and 4 bases at J, with 14 bases between. This CDR3 spans 13 amino acids.

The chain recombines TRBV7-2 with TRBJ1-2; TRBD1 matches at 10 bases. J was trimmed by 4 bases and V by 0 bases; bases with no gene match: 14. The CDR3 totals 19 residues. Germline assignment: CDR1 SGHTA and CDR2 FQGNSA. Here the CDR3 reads CASSLALGTGDTLGYGYTF. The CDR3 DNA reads TGTGCCAGCAGCTTAGCGCTCGGGACAGGGGATACGCTAGGCTATGGCTACACCTTC.

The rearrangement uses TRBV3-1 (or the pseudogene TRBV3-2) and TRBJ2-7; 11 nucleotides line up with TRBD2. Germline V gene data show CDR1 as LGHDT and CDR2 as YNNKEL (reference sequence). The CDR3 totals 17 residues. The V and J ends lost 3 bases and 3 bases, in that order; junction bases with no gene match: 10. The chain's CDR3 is CASSHALAGGHLYEQYF. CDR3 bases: TGTGCCAGCAGCCACGCTCTAGCGGGGGGACACCTCTACGAGCAGTACTTC.

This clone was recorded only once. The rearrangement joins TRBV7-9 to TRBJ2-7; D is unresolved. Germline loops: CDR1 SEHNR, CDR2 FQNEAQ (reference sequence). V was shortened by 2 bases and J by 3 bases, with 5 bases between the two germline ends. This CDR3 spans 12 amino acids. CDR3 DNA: TGTGCCAGCAGCTTATTAGACTACGAGCAGTACTTC. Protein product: CASSLLDYEQYF.

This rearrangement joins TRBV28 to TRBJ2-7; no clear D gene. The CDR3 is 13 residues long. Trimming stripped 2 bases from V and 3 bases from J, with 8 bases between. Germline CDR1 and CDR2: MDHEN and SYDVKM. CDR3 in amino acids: CASSLPNFYEQYF. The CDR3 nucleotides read TGTGCCAGCAGTTTACCTAATTTCTACGAGCAGTACTTC.

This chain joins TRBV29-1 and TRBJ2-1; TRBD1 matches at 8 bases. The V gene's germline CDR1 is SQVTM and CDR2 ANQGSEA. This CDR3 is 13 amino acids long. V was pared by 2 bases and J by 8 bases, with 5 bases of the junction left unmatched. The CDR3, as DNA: TGCAGCGTTGAACCGCGACAGGGGTATGAGCAGTTCTTC. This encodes CSVEPRQGYEQFF.

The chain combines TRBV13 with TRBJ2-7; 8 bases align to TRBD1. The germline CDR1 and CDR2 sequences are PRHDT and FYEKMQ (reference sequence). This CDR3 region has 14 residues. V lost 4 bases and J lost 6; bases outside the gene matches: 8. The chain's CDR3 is CASSYRTTGAEQYF. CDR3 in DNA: TGTGCCAGCAGCTACCGGACGACAGGGGCCGAGCAGTACTTC. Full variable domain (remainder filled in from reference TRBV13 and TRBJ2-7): AAGVIQSPRHLIKEKRETATLKCYPIPRHDTVYWYQQGPGQDPQFLISFYEKMQSDKGSIPDRFSAQQFSDYHSELNMSSLELGDSALYFCASSYRTTGAEQYFGPGTRLTVT.

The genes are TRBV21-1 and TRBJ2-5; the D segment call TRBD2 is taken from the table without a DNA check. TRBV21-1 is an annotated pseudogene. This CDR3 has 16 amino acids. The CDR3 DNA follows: TGTGCCAGCAGCGTCCGACTAGCGGGGGGGATAGAGACCCAGTACTTC. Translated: CASSVRLAGGIETQYF.

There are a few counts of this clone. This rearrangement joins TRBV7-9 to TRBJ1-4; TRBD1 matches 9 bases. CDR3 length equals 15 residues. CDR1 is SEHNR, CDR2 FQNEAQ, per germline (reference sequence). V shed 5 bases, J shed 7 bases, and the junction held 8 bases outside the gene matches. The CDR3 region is CASSPRDRESEKLFF. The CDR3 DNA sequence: TGTGCCAGCAGCCCTCGGGACAGGGAAAGTGAAAAACTGTTTTTT.

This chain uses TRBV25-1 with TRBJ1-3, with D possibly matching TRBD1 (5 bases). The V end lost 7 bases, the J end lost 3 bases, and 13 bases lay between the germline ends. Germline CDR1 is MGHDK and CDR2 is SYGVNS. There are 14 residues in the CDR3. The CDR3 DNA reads TGTGCCAGCATGAGAGCAGGGTATGGAAACACCATATATTTT. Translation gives CASMRAGYGNTIYF.

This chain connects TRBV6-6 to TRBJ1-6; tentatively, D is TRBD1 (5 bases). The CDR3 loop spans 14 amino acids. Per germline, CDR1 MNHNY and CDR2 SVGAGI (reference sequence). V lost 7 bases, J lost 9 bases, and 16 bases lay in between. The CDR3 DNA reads TGTGCCAGCAACCGGGGGGGTACGGTTTCACCCCTCCACTTT. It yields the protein CASNRGGTVSPLHF.